These 25 T cell receptor beta chains share one sample of origin, sequenced in a study of OX40 agonist ivuxolimab in advanced cancers. The method was immunoSEQ multiplex PCR; TCRdb's version includes in-frame clones alone and lacks a portion of them. This sample has 65,000 to 85,000 clones, with around nine tenths found just once. The specimen comprised CD4+ or CD8+ T cells sorted from blood, sampled in a trial of the OX40 agonist ivuxolimab. Receptors originate from an adult with an advanced solid tumor such as melanoma, head and neck, liver or kidney cancer.

In DNA, the CDR3 is TGTGCCAGCAGCTTAGACTGGACGAACACTGAAGCTTTCTTT. Translating it yields CASSLDWTNTEAFF. The chain carries TRBV7-9 and TRBJ1-1, with D unclear. Germline V CDR1 and CDR2: SEHNR, FQNEAQ (reference sequence). Trimming took 1 base from V and 1 from J, leaving 7 bases between them. The CDR3 runs to 14 residues. The full variable domain, in which reference TRBV7-9 and TRBJ1-1 provide the parts outside the CDR3, is DTGVSQNPRHKITKRGQNVTFRCDPISEHNRLYWYRQTLGQGPEFLTYFQNEAQLEKSRLLSDRFSAERPKGSFSTLEIQRTEQGDSAMYLCASSLDWTNTEAFFGQGTRLTVV.

This chain links TRBV6-1 with TRBJ2-7, with D possibly TRBD2 on 5 matching bases. CDR3 length equals 15 residues. Germline V gene data show CDR1 as MNHNS and CDR2 as SASEGT. V was clipped by 2 bases and J by 3 bases, with 14 bases between them. Written as DNA, the CDR3 is TGTGCCAGCAGTGAAATGGACTCCGAATACTACGAGCAGTACTTC. As protein: CASSEMDSEYYEQYF.

The chain has TRBV5-5 and TRBJ2-3; possible D gene TRBD1, 5 bases. In germline, CDR1 is SGHKS, CDR2 YYEKEE (reference sequence). The CDR3 loop spans 14 amino acids. Trimming shortened V by 0 bases and J by 3 bases, and 8 bases separated the two germline ends. CDR3 amino acids: CASSLEAGTDTQYF. In DNA form, the CDR3 reads TGTGCCAGCAGCTTGGAGGCAGGGACAGATACGCAGTATTTT.

J is TRBJ2-2 and V is TRBV7-9; no firm D call. CDR1 and CDR2 from the germline V gene are SEHNR and FQNEAQ (reference sequence). Between the trimmed V and J ends, which lost 5 bases and 3 bases, there was a span of 7 bases. The CDR3 is 13 residues long. The DNA for the CDR3 is TGTGCCAGCAGCCCCCCCCACACCGGGGAGCTGTTTTTT. This codes for CASSPPHTGELFF.

The chain carries TRBV27 and TRBJ2-3; D call uncertain. Trimming pared 3 bases from V and 2 bases from J, leaving 6 bases between. The CDR3 covers 13 residues. CDR1 and CDR2 (germline): MNHEY, SMNVEV (reference sequence). CDR3 sequence (DNA): TGTGCCAGCAGTTTCGCGATCACAGATACGCAGTATTTT. It is translated as CASSFAITDTQYF.

The CDR3: CATSESYNEQFF. The CDR3 nucleotides are TGTGCCACTAGCGAGTCCTACAATGAGCAGTTCTTC. This chain links TRBV19 with TRBJ2-1; a possible D gene is TRBD2 (6 bases). Germline V gene lookup returns CDR1 LNHDA and CDR2 SQIVND (reference sequence). This CDR3 is built from 12 residues. V gave up 10 bases and J gave up 1 base, with 8 bases separating them.

The chain employs TRBV29-1 and TRBJ2-7; 9 positions match TRBD1. The germline V gene encodes CDR1 SQVTM and CDR2 ANQGSEA. J was trimmed by 5 bases and V by 6 bases; bases with no gene match: 11. This CDR3 contains 14 residues. CDR3 DNA: TGCAGCGTACCTACAGGGGGCCTTGGCCACGAGCAGTACTTC. Translating it yields CSVPTGGLGHEQYF.

CDR3 protein: CASSRGDTEAFF. CDR3 nucleotide sequence: TGTGCCAGCAGTAGGGGGGACACTGAAGCTTTCTTT. This sequence joins TRBV5-6 and TRBJ1-1, with D possibly matching TRBD1 (6 bases). This CDR3 has 12 residues. V lost 5 bases and J lost 3, with 8 bases in between. The germline V gene encodes CDR1 SGHDT and CDR2 YYEEEE.

The V and J genes are TRBV4-1 and TRBJ2-1, with 7 bases lining up with TRBD2. CDR1 and CDR2 from the germline V gene are MGHRA and YSYEKL. Trimming took 1 base from V and 0 from J; bases not matched to a gene: 0. The CDR3 is made up of 15 amino acids. In DNA, the CDR3 is TGCGCCAGCAGCCAAGGGGGGGGCTCCTACAATGAGCAGTTCTTC. It translates to CASSQGGGSYNEQFF.

The J gene is TRBJ1-6, the V gene TRBV19; D ambiguous. The ends were cut back, 1 base at V and 5 bases at J, with 6 bases in the middle. The CDR3 length is 14 residues. The germline V gene has CDR1 LNHDA and CDR2 SQIVND (reference sequence). The CDR3 protein is CASSIVRNNSPLHF. As DNA, the CDR3 is TGTGCCAGTAGTATAGTCAGAAATAATTCACCCCTCCACTTT.

The gene calls are TRBV6-6 and TRBJ1-4; 10 bases line up with TRBD1. V trimming: 2 bases; J trimming: 6 bases; junction bases outside the gene matches: 6. Germline CDR1 and CDR2: MNHNY and SVGAGI (reference sequence). The CDR3 has 16 residues. The CDR3 DNA follows: TGTGCCAGCAGTTACGACCCCGGGACAGGGGATGAAAAACTGTTTTTT. Translation gives CASSYDPGTGDEKLFF.

The chain combines TRBV15 with TRBJ2-5; tentatively, D is TRBD1 (5 bases). The CDR3 consists of 14 residues. CDR1 LNHNV and CDR2 YYDKDF come from the germline V gene (reference sequence). The V end lost 1 base, the J end lost 1 base, and 7 bases lay between the germline ends. The CDR3 DNA follows: TGTGCCACCAGCAGAGGCACAGGCCAAGAGACCCAGTACTTC. It yields the protein CATSRGTGQETQYF.

This chain joins TRBV7-2 and TRBJ2-1, with 8 bases that match TRBD2. CDR1 SGHTA and CDR2 FQGNSA come from the germline V gene. The CDR3 runs to 14 residues. Trimming at V came to 6 bases and at J to 9 bases, leaving 10 bases not matched to a gene. CDR3 DNA sequence: TGTGCCAGCAGTCCAGCCGGGGGGGCCGCTGAGCAGTTCTTC. Amino acids: CASSPAGGAAEQFF.

V usage is TRBV27 and J usage is TRBJ1-5, with D perhaps TRBD1 (5 bases). Germline V gene data show CDR1 as MNHEY and CDR2 as SMNVEV (reference sequence). The CDR3 consists of 14 residues. V lost 6 bases to trimming and J lost 15 bases, with 24 bases between them. The CDR3 DNA follows: TGTGCCAGCAGCCCACTCCCCGGCGGGGCCAAATGGCATTTT. It translates to CASSPLPGGAKWHF.

The chain carries TRBV2 and TRBJ2-7; 7 bases are a match to TRBD1. With V trimmed by 6 bases and J by 2 bases, 10 bases remained unmatched. Germline CDR1 is SNHLY and CDR2 is FYNNEI. This CDR3 spans 15 amino acids. CDR3 region: CASSALTGSPYEQYF. DNA of the CDR3: TGTGCCAGCAGCGCCTTGACAGGGTCTCCCTACGAGCAGTACTTC.

The rearrangement joins TRBV5-6 to TRBJ1-1; perhaps TRBD1 as D (5 bases). The CDR3 consists of 16 residues. Trimming took 0 bases from V and 0 from J, leaving 12 bases between them. Germline CDR1 and CDR2: SGHDT and YYEEEE. The CDR3 loop is CASSLVQGLMNTEAFF. The CDR3 coding sequence is TGTGCCAGCAGCTTGGTTCAGGGACTCATGAACACTGAAGCTTTCTTT. The variable domain in full, with the rest retrieved from reference TRBV5-6 and TRBJ1-1, is DAGVTQSPTHLIKTRGQQVTLRCSPKSGHDTVSWYQQALGQGPQFIFQYYEEEERQRGNFPDRFSGHQFPNYSSELNVNALLLGDSALYLCASSLVQGLMNTEAFFGQGTRLTVV.

The chain links TRBV15 to TRBJ2-3; 7 bases map to TRBD1. The germline CDR1 and CDR2 sequences are LNHNV and YYDKDF (reference sequence). The trim removed 2 bases at V and 3 bases at J, leaving 8 bases unmatched. There are 16 residues in the CDR3. Written as DNA, the CDR3 is TGTGCCACCAGCAGACAACGCCAGGGGGTAACAGATACGCAGTATTTT. Its translation: CATSRQRQGVTDTQYF.

This clone showed up just once. The chain links TRBV6-5 to TRBJ2-7; possible D gene TRBD2, 5 bases. This CDR3 has 14 amino acids. CDR1 is MNHEY and CDR2 is SVGAGI in the germline V gene. Trimming took 7 bases from V and 0 from J, leaving 13 bases between them. The CDR3 DNA reads TGTGCCAGCACCGCGACTATCCTCTCCTACGAGCAGTACTTC. Protein: CASTATILSYEQYF.

The chain couples TRBV5-6 to TRBJ2-5, with D unresolved. V was shortened by 3 bases and J by 0 bases, with 21 bases between the two germline ends. Germline assignment: CDR1 SGHDT and CDR2 YYEEEE. The CDR3 contains 18 residues. The CDR3 DNA follows: TGTGCCAGCAGCTATTTGACGACGGAAACTCCTTACCAAGAGACCCAGTACTTC. Translation gives CASSYLTTETPYQETQYF.

The V call is TRBV7-2, the J call TRBJ1-3, with a weak D call TRBD1 (5 bases). The CDR3 loop spans 14 amino acids. Germline V gene lookup returns CDR1 SGHTA and CDR2 FQGNSA. Trimming left V 6 bases short and J 4 bases short, with 13 bases between. CDR3 nucleotides: TGTGCCAGCAGTAACGGGGGTGGCGGAAACACCATATATTTT. Protein sequence: CASSNGGGGNTIYF. Full variable domain (outside the CDR3, taken from reference TRBV7-2 and TRBJ1-3): GAGVSQSPSNKVTEKGKDVELRCDPISGHTALYWYRQSLGQGLEFLIYFQGNSAPDKSGLPSDRFSAERTGGSVSTLTIQRTQQEDSAVYLCASSNGGGGNTIYFGEGSWLTVV.

DNA of the CDR3: TGTGCCAGCAGCTTAGTAGGGGCCAGGAGCTCCTATAATTCACCCCTCCACTTT. Amino acid sequence: CASSLVGARSSYNSPLHF. The J gene is TRBJ1-6, the V gene TRBV11-2; TRBD1 is a possible D gene (5 bases). Trimming removed 1 base from V and 0 bases from J, with 13 bases in between. This CDR3 spans 18 amino acids. Looked up from germline, CDR1 is SGHAT and CDR2 is FQNNGV.

V is TRBV11-2 and J is TRBJ2-3; 14 bases match TRBD2. Trimming removed 0 bases from V and 3 bases from J; junction bases left unmatched: 5. Germline V lookup: CDR1 SGHAT, CDR2 FQNNGV. This CDR3 spans 18 amino acids. The CDR3 reads CASSLDGGLAGVTDTQYF. In DNA, the CDR3 is TGTGCCAGCAGCTTAGATGGGGGACTAGCGGGGGTGACAGATACGCAGTATTTT.

V is TRBV7-9 and J is TRBJ2-3, with a tentative D call TRBD2 (5 bases). CDR3 size: 18 residues. The V gene's germline CDR1 is SEHNR and CDR2 FQNEAQ (reference sequence). The germline V and J ends were trimmed by 0 bases and 4 bases, with 20 bases remaining between them. CDR3 in amino acids: CASSLAMESSEEPDTQYF. The DNA for the CDR3 is TGTGCCAGCAGCTTAGCGATGGAGAGTAGCGAGGAACCAGATACGCAGTATTTT.

This clone has only a few counts. The chain employs TRBV14 and TRBJ1-2, with a weak D call TRBD1 (5 bases). Deletions cut 0 bases from V and 4 bases from J, with 12 bases between. This CDR3 region has 15 residues. Germline CDR1 is SGHDN and CDR2 is FVKESK. Here the CDR3 reads CASSQDVAGFYGYTF. CDR3 coding DNA: TGTGCCAGCAGCCAAGATGTCGCAGGGTTCTATGGCTACACCTTC.

The chain joins TRBV7-9 to TRBJ2-1; the D is unclear. With 5 bases removed from V and 5 bases from J, the gap between germline ends came to 13 bases. Germline V CDR1 and CDR2: SEHNR, FQNEAQ (reference sequence). CDR3 length: 14 amino acids. This chain's CDR3 is CASSPPMLNNEQFF. DNA of the CDR3: TGTGCCAGCAGCCCCCCTATGCTTAACAATGAGCAGTTCTTC.